The TCR beta chain under discussion was sequenced for a study of a mutant IDH1 vaccine in newly diagnosed glioma. Here immunoSEQ multiplex PCR was the method, and the copy in TCRdb shows in-frame clones only, minus some. The table lists approximately 70,000 clones, approximately 85% of them singletons. The time point denotes: baseline, week 1 (first vaccination visit). Stated treatment: pre-vaccination baseline after standard-of-care therapy. Newly diagnosed WHO grade 3 or 4 IDH1-mutant, ATRX-lost astrocytomas were identified in the donors. The J segment lost 7 bases and the V segment lost 1 base, leaving 6 bases of the junction unmatched. This CDR3 is 14 amino acids long. CDR1 is SGHTA and CDR2 is FQGNSA in the germline V gene.

This sequence was found in a man in his forties or fifties with glioma. The input for sequencing was PBMCs, taken from a glioma patient treated with radiotherapy, temozolomide or both. The chain is built from TRBV7-2 and TRBJ2-7; 8 nucleotides agree with TRBD2. The CDR3 nucleotides are TGTGCCAGCAGCTTAGGCAGGGTAGCGGGAGAGCAGTACTTC. This encodes CASSLGRVAGEQYF.